Following are 19 T cell receptor beta chains from one sample sequenced in a study of cytomegalovirus exposure and HLA in healthy donors. The PCR used 60 Vbeta and 13 Jbeta primers. Measured with immunoSEQ multiplex PCR; TCRdb has only the in-frame clones, and not every one. The table records 90,000 to 120,000 clones, approximately 79% of them present only once. Sequencing was performed on PBMCs. These receptors were collected from a woman aged 40 to 50 in good health and CMV-seropositive.

This clone was recorded once. V and J are TRBV5-1 and TRBJ2-7, with D possibly being TRBD2 (6 bases). The CDR3 totals 16 residues. The V gene's germline CDR1 is SGHRS and CDR2 YFSETQ. Between the trimmed V and J ends, which lost 1 base and 4 bases, there was a span of 18 bases. CDR3 sequence: CASSLSVSTGEYEQYF. CDR3 nucleotide sequence: TGCGCCAGCAGCTTGAGTGTCTCGACGGGAGAATACGAGCAGTACTTC.

V gene TRBV6-5 combines with J gene TRBJ1-2, with 9 bases aligning to TRBD1. Per germline, CDR1 MNHEY and CDR2 SVGAGI. CDR3 length: 13 amino acids. J gave up 8 bases and V 7 bases, and 8 bases lay outside the gene matches. The DNA for the CDR3 is TGTGCCAGCAAGCAGGTACAGGGGGCAGGCTACACCTTC. It translates to CASKQVQGAGYTF.

This clone appeared a few times. This chain links TRBV11-2 with TRBJ2-1; 16 positions match TRBD2. The ends lost 5 bases at V and 9 bases at J; junction bases unmatched: 7. Germline CDR1 and CDR2: SGHAT and FQNNGV. The CDR3 is 16 residues long. CDR3 nucleotide sequence: TGTGCCAGCAGCCCCAGGGGACTAGCGGGGGGGCGTGAGCAGTTCTTC. This encodes CASSPRGLAGGREQFF.

V is TRBV6-1 and J is TRBJ1-6, with a tentative D call TRBD1 (6 bases). The germline gives CDR1 MNHNS, CDR2 SASEGT. V lost 7 bases to trimming and J lost 7 bases, with 14 bases between them. The CDR3 covers 14 residues. The CDR3 coding sequence is TGTGCCAGCATCCAACAGGGCGAAAATTCACCCCTCCACTTT. It specifies CASIQQGENSPLHF.

The V call is TRBV7-9, the J call TRBJ1-2; 12 bases map to TRBD1. This CDR3 comprises 16 residues. V trimming: 5 bases; J trimming: 7 bases; junction bases outside the gene matches: 11. CDR1 is SEHNR, CDR2 FQNEAQ, per germline (reference sequence). The chain's CDR3 is CASSPNTGTGGSGYTF. The CDR3 nucleotides are TGTGCCAGCAGCCCTAACACCGGGACAGGGGGCTCTGGCTACACCTTC.

V and J are TRBV4-3 and TRBJ2-3; TRBD1 is a possible D gene (6 bases). Trimming left V 4 bases short and J 4 bases short, with 15 bases between. Germline CDR1 LGHNA, CDR2 YSLEER. This CDR3 is built from 15 residues. CDR3 protein: CASSPRTVRADTQYF. DNA for the CDR3: TGCGCCAGCAGCCCCCGGACAGTCAGGGCAGATACGCAGTATTTT.

V and J are TRBV27 and TRBJ1-5, with D uncertain. The germline V and J ends were trimmed by 6 bases and 1 base, with 13 bases remaining between them. Germline lookup yields CDR1 MNHEY and CDR2 SMNVEV (reference sequence). The CDR3 is made up of 15 amino acids. The CDR3 coding sequence is TGTGCCAGCAGCATGGGCACGTCCAGCAATCAGCCCCAGCATTTT. It yields the protein CASSMGTSSNQPQHF.

This chain joins TRBV7-9 and TRBJ1-6; D gene ambiguous. CDR3 length equals 13 residues. Trimming left V 1 base short and J 8 bases short, with 6 bases between. Germline loops: CDR1 SEHNR, CDR2 FQNEAQ (reference sequence). CDR3 amino acids: CASSLDQYSPLHF. The DNA of the CDR3 is TGTGCCAGCAGCTTAGACCAGTATTCACCCCTCCACTTT.

The V call is TRBV28, the J call TRBJ1-2; D is possibly TRBD1 (5 bases). The V and J ends lost 6 bases and 4 bases respectively, with 12 bases between them. The CDR3 is 13 residues long. Germline V gene sequence: CDR1 MDHEN, CDR2 SYDVKM. The CDR3 DNA reads TGTGCCAGCAGGTTGCCGGGGGGCTATGGCTACACCTTC. Its translation: CASRLPGGYGYTF.

This clone has just one count. The chain combines TRBV10-1 with TRBJ2-2; a weak D match, TRBD2 (6 bases). Trimming shortened V by 3 bases and J by 5 bases, and 10 bases separated the two germline ends. The CDR3 is 14 amino acids. The V gene's germline CDR1 is WNHNN and CDR2 SYGVQD (reference sequence). The CDR3 bases are TGCGCCAGCAGTGACGGACTATCAACCGGGGAGCTGTTTTTT. Amino acids: CASSDGLSTGELFF.

This clone was observed a single time. The chain carries TRBV5-1 and TRBJ2-3, with 9 bases lining up with TRBD2. CDR3 length: 17 amino acids. Per germline, CDR1 SGHRS and CDR2 YFSETQ. The ends lost 0 bases at V and 5 bases at J; junction bases unmatched: 10. The CDR3 DNA follows: TGCGCCAGCAGCTTGGCCCAGCGCGGGGGGGCCCAAGATACGCAGTATTTT. This gives the protein CASSLAQRGGAQDTQYF.

The V call is TRBV6-1, the J call TRBJ1-2; D remains ambiguous. V was shortened by 4 bases and J by 7 bases, with 16 bases between the two germline ends. The CDR3 is 14 amino acids. The germline gives CDR1 MNHNS, CDR2 SASEGT. CDR3 nucleotide sequence: TGTGCCAGCAGTGCGGAACGGGTATCGGGTGGCTACACCTTC. It is translated as CASSAERVSGGYTF.

The chain couples TRBV30 to TRBJ2-3; TRBD1 agrees at 8 bases. Germline V gene data show CDR1 as GTSNPN and CDR2 as SVGIG (reference sequence). The V and J ends lost 4 bases and 4 bases, in that order; junction bases with no gene match: 1. The CDR3 loop spans 12 amino acids. In DNA form, the CDR3 reads TGTGCCTGGACAGGGGGCGCAGATACGCAGTATTTT. It is translated as CAWTGGADTQYF.

The chain couples TRBV6-5 to TRBJ2-5, with TRBD2 matching over 10 bases. The germline gives CDR1 MNHEY, CDR2 SVGAGI. After removal of 10 bases from V and 3 bases from J, the junction contained 8 bases not matched to a gene. The CDR3 is made up of 14 amino acids. The CDR3 coding sequence is TGTGCCACCCGGCGGCTAGCGGGGGAAGAGACCCAGTACTTC. Translation: CATRRLAGEETQYF.

The genes are TRBV27 and TRBJ1-2; D is unclear. Germline V gene sequence: CDR1 MNHEY, CDR2 SMNVEV (reference sequence). Trimming took off 5 bases at V and 8 bases at J, with 15 bases between the two ends. The CDR3 consists of 13 residues. For the CDR3, the DNA is TGTGCCAGCAGTCCAAGGGAGCGGCAGGGCTACACCTTC. It translates to CASSPRERQGYTF.

This sequence joins TRBV30 and TRBJ1-1; D gene ambiguous. The V gene lost 0 bases and the J gene lost 0 bases, with 14 bases spanning the gap. The CDR3 contains 16 residues. In germline, CDR1 is GTSNPN, CDR2 SVGIG (reference sequence). CDR3 protein: CAWSVKNTLVNTEAFF. CDR3 DNA sequence: TGTGCCTGGAGTGTAAAGAACACCCTTGTGAACACTGAAGCTTTCTTT.

This clone showed up just once. The gene calls are TRBV6-5 and TRBJ2-7; 8 positions agree with TRBD1. After removal of 5 bases from V and 4 bases from J, the junction contained 7 bases not matched to a gene. This CDR3 is built from 14 residues. Germline V gene sequence: CDR1 MNHEY, CDR2 SVGAGI. CDR3 protein: CASSPLTGAYEQYF. CDR3 sequence (DNA): TGTGCCAGCAGTCCTCTGACAGGGGCTTACGAGCAGTACTTC.

This chain links TRBV28 with TRBJ1-2, with 9 bases lining up with TRBD1. The trim removed 8 bases at V and 9 bases at J, leaving 16 bases unmatched. The CDR3 sequence is 15 residues long. Germline CDR1 reads MDHEN; CDR2 reads SYDVKM. CDR3 in amino acids: CASHSAGTGSVSYTF. The CDR3 DNA reads as TGTGCCAGCCACTCGGCCGGGACAGGGAGCGTTAGCTACACCTTC.

This clone was seen only a few times. The rearrangement uses TRBV30 and TRBJ1-5; perhaps TRBD1 as D (6 bases). CDR3 length: 13 residues. The V end was cut by 2 bases, the J end by 4 bases, with 9 bases between. From germline, CDR1 is GTSNPN and CDR2 SVGIG (reference sequence). This CDR3 reads CAWSFTGNQPQHF. The CDR3, as DNA: TGTGCCTGGAGTTTTACAGGGAATCAGCCCCAGCATTTT. The full variable domain, in which reference TRBV30 and TRBJ1-5 provide the parts outside the CDR3, is SQTIHQWPATLVQPVGSPLSLECTVEGTSNPNLYWYRQAAGRGLQLLFYSVGIGQISSEVPQNLSASRPQDRQFILSSKKLLLSDSGFYLCAWSFTGNQPQHFGDGTRLSIL.